The 24 T cell receptor beta chains reported below all come from one sample, sequenced in a study of cytomegalovirus exposure and HLA in healthy donors. 13 Jbeta primers and 60 Vbeta primers were used for the PCR. Measured with immunoSEQ multiplex PCR; TCRdb has only the in-frame clones, and not every one. The sample has 75,000 to 95,000 clones, around 82% seen once; the top ten hold 3% to 3.5%. The sequenced sample was PBMCs. The receptors here all came from a man aged 50-60 years in good health and CMV-seronegative.

The rearrangement joins TRBV7-8 to TRBJ2-6, with a possible D match to TRBD1 (5 bases). The germline V gene encodes CDR1 SGHVS and CDR2 FQNEAQ. The CDR3 extends over 16 amino acids. Trimming cost V 6 bases and J 2 bases, with 14 bases left between them. The DNA for the CDR3 is TGTGCCAGCAGATCCCAGGGAAGTGCTGGGGCCAACGTCCTGACTTTC. This sequence encodes CASRSQGSAGANVLTF.

The genes are TRBV10-3 and TRBJ2-3; 11 nucleotides line up with TRBD2. Germline V gene data show CDR1 as ENHRY and CDR2 as SYGVKD. The V gene end was trimmed by 6 bases and the J gene end by 1 base; junction bases not matched to a gene: 3. This CDR3 is 15 amino acids long. CDR3 nucleotides: TGTGCCATCAGCCCGACTAGCGGGGGCACAGATACGCAGTATTTT. Protein sequence: CAISPTSGGTDTQYF.

The genes are TRBV5-6 and TRBJ2-3, with TRBD1 identical over 7 bases. Germline CDR1 reads SGHDT; CDR2 reads YYEEEE. The CDR3 has 13 amino acids. V was pared by 4 bases and J by 4 bases, with 3 bases of the junction left unmatched. For the CDR3, the DNA is TGTGCCAGCAGCCCTGACAGGGCAGATACGCAGTATTTT. It specifies CASSPDRADTQYF.

This clone was picked up a small number of times. The chain recombines TRBV5-4 with TRBJ2-5; 8 bases match TRBD1. There are 15 residues in the CDR3. The germline gives CDR1 SGHNT, CDR2 YYREEE (reference sequence). V gave up 2 bases and J gave up 7 bases; unmatched junction bases: 10. The CDR3 reads CASSLPGQGVGTQYF. The CDR3, as DNA: TGTGCCAGCAGCTTACCTGGACAGGGAGTAGGGACCCAGTACTTC. The full variable domain, rest sourced from reference TRBV5-4 and TRBJ2-5, is ETGVTQSPTHLIKTRGQQVTLRCSSQSGHNTVSWYQQALGQGPQFIFQYYREEENGRGNFPPRFSGLQFPNYSSELNVNALELDDSALYLCASSLPGQGVGTQYFGPGTRLLVL.

The rearrangement links TRBV7-3 to TRBJ2-5, with TRBD1 matching over 7 bases. Germline values: CDR1 SGHTA, CDR2 FQGTGA. The CDR3 has 14 amino acids. V dropped 0 bases and J dropped 4; count of bases not matched to a gene: 2. Here the CDR3 DNA reads TGTGCCAGCAGCTTAACAGGGGGCGCAGAGACCCAGTACTTC. This gives the protein CASSLTGGAETQYF.

V gene TRBV5-4 combines with J gene TRBJ2-1, with TRBD2 as a possible D gene (7 bases). Deletions cut 4 bases from V and 5 bases from J, with 16 bases between. The CDR3 sequence is 15 residues long. Germline V gene sequence: CDR1 SGHNT, CDR2 YYREEE (reference sequence). CDR3 nucleotides: TGTGCCAGCAGCCTCGCTCCCGGGGGGCACAATGAGCAGTTCTTC. It is translated as CASSLAPGGHNEQFF.

The rearrangement links TRBV30 to TRBJ1-1; no definite D call. Germline loops: CDR1 GTSNPN, CDR2 SVGIG (reference sequence). The V end was cut by 3 bases, the J end by 2 bases, with 16 bases between. The CDR3 totals 15 residues. Here the CDR3 DNA reads TGTGCCTGGAGGATACTTAGAGTGCCCAACACTGAAGCTTTCTTT. Translating gives CAWRILRVPNTEAFF. The complete variable domain, with remaining parts taken from reference TRBV30 and TRBJ1-1, reads SQTIHQWPATLVQPVGSPLSLECTVEGTSNPNLYWYRQAAGRGLQLLFYSVGIGQISSEVPQNLSASRPQDRQFILSSKKLLLSDSGFYLCAWRILRVPNTEAFFGQGTRLTVV.

The chain employs TRBV12-5 and TRBJ1-1; D call uncertain. Trimming took 2 bases from V and 1 from J, leaving 5 bases between them. Germline V gene data show CDR1 as LGHNT and CDR2 as FRNRAP. The CDR3 contains 13 residues. DNA for the CDR3: TGTGCTAGTGGTTTGCCCGGGAACACTGAAGCTTTCTTT. It translates to CASGLPGNTEAFF.

The CDR3 is CASRPDSLNEKLFF. The CDR3 DNA reads TGTGCCAGCAGGCCGGACAGTTTAAATGAAAAACTGTTTTTT. The rearrangement links TRBV7-2 to TRBJ1-4; TRBD1 is a possible D gene (6 bases). Germline CDR1 is SGHTA and CDR2 is FQGNSA. This CDR3 spans 14 amino acids. The V end lost 6 bases, the J end lost 5 bases, and 13 bases lay between the germline ends. The full variable domain, in which reference TRBV7-2 and TRBJ1-4 provide the parts outside the CDR3, is GAGVSQSPSNKVTEKGKDVELRCDPISGHTALYWYRQSLGQGLEFLIYFQGNSAPDKSGLPSDRFSAERTGGSVSTLTIQRTQQEDSAVYLCASRPDSLNEKLFFGSGTQLSVL.

The chain has TRBV27 and TRBJ1-2; weak D call: TRBD1 (5 bases). Germline V CDR1 and CDR2: MNHEY, SMNVEV (reference sequence). Trimming removed 1 base from V and 4 bases from J, with 10 bases in between. This CDR3 is 14 amino acids long. As DNA, the CDR3 is TGTGCCAGCAGTTTATTTAGAGACAGCTATGGCTACACCTTC. This sequence encodes CASSLFRDSYGYTF.

The CDR3 loop reads CAISPDISGYTF. DNA of the CDR3: TGTGCCATCAGCCCAGACATTTCTGGCTACACCTTC. This rearrangement joins TRBV10-3 to TRBJ1-2; D gene unclear. The CDR3 consists of 12 residues. The V and J ends lost 6 bases and 7 bases respectively, with 12 bases between them. CDR1 ENHRY and CDR2 SYGVKD come from the germline V gene.

This sequence joins TRBV10-2 and TRBJ2-2; no definite D call. Between the trimmed V and J ends, which lost 8 bases and 2 bases, there was a span of 12 bases. The V gene's germline CDR1 is WSHSY and CDR2 SAAADI. The CDR3 runs to 14 residues. The CDR3 is CASLGLTNTGELFF. As DNA, the CDR3 is TGCGCCAGCCTTGGGCTAACCAACACCGGGGAGCTGTTTTTT.

V usage is TRBV9 and J usage is TRBJ2-1; TRBD2 matches 9 bases. The CDR3 loop spans 14 amino acids. Unmatched junction bases numbered 5, after V lost 3 bases and J lost 7 bases. The germline gives CDR1 SGDLS, CDR2 YYNGEE. The CDR3 loop reads CASSGGGAGNEQFF. DNA for the CDR3: TGTGCCAGCAGCGGCGGGGGGGCAGGGAATGAGCAGTTCTTC.

This chain uses TRBV2 with TRBJ2-2; D possibly corresponds to TRBD2 (6 bases). Germline CDR1 is SNHLY and CDR2 is FYNNEI. The CDR3 is 17 residues long. V was pared by 5 bases and J by 2 bases, with 18 bases between. CDR3 residues: CASSKGSGGTNTGELFF. CDR3 in DNA: TGTGCCAGCAGTAAAGGATCCGGGGGAACTAACACCGGGGAGCTGTTTTTT.

The genes are TRBV4-2 and TRBJ2-5, with TRBD2 identical over 9 bases. The CDR3 runs to 15 residues. Germline lookup yields CDR1 LGHNA and CDR2 YNFKEQ. The trim removed 2 bases at V and 3 bases at J, leaving 4 bases unmatched. CDR3 DNA: TGTGCCAGCAGCCAATCCGGGACTAGCAAAGAGACCCAGTACTTC. Translating it yields CASSQSGTSKETQYF.

The chain combines TRBV19 with TRBJ1-2; 8 bases are shared with TRBD1. Losses at the gene ends were 1 base for V and 3 bases for J; bases not matched to a gene: 4. This CDR3 contains 15 residues. Germline CDR1 reads LNHDA; CDR2 reads SQIVND (reference sequence). The CDR3 here is CASSIGTGWDYGYTF. CDR3 DNA sequence: TGTGCCAGTAGTATAGGGACAGGGTGGGACTATGGCTACACCTTC.

This rearrangement joins TRBV11-3 to TRBJ1-2, with unresolved D. Germline CDR1 is SGHNT and CDR2 is YENEEA. V lost 5 bases and J lost 8, with 21 bases in between. The CDR3 runs 15 residues. The CDR3 loop is CASSPLIPRLEGYTF. The CDR3 DNA follows: TGTGCCAGCAGCCCATTAATCCCCCGACTTGAGGGCTACACCTTC. Filled out from reference TRBV11-3 and TRBJ1-2, the complete variable domain reads EAGVVQSPRYKIIEKKQPVAFWCNPISGHNTLYWYLQNLGQGPELLIRYENEEAVDDSQLPKDRFSAERLKGVDSTLKIQPAELGDSAVYLCASSPLIPRLEGYTFGSGTRLTVV.

V is TRBV7-2 and J is TRBJ1-2; tentatively, D is TRBD1 (5 bases). The CDR3 runs 14 residues. Germline V gives CDR1 SGHTA, CDR2 FQGNSA. V was trimmed by 2 bases and J by 0 bases, leaving 7 bases between them. This chain's CDR3 is CASSLMTANYGYTF. The CDR3 coding sequence is TGTGCCAGCAGCTTAATGACAGCTAACTATGGCTACACCTTC.

The chain links TRBV29-1 to TRBJ2-7; D uncertain. Trimming removed 2 bases from V and 6 bases from J, with 8 bases in between. The CDR3 totals 11 residues. Germline V lookup: CDR1 SQVTM, CDR2 ANQGSEA. Written as DNA, the CDR3 is TGCAGCGTTGAACTATCTGGCGAGCAGTACTTC. Residues: CSVELSGEQYF.

This clone was detected only once. The chain joins TRBV19 to TRBJ1-4; D remains ambiguous. CDR3 length equals 14 residues. Germline V CDR1 and CDR2: LNHDA, SQIVND (reference sequence). Trimming pared 6 bases from V and 4 bases from J, leaving 12 bases between. DNA for the CDR3: TGTGCCAGTAGCCCGGGAGCCTTTAATGAAAAACTGTTTTTT. This codes for CASSPGAFNEKLFF.

The chain combines TRBV10-2 with TRBJ1-5; no firm D call. The germline V gene encodes CDR1 WSHSY and CDR2 SAAADI. The CDR3 sequence is 15 residues long. Trimming cost V 3 bases and J 4 bases, with 13 bases left between them. CDR3 DNA sequence: TGCGCCAGCAGTGATTCCGGTTCGGGGAATCAGCCCCAGCATTTT. Translating gives CASSDSGSGNQPQHF.

V usage is TRBV7-8 and J usage is TRBJ2-7; unclear D gene. CDR3 length equals 15 residues. V lost 5 bases, J lost 5 bases, and 19 bases lay in between. In germline, CDR1 is SGHVS, CDR2 FQNEAQ. CDR3 nucleotides: TGTGCCAGCAGCAGACGGAGCCAGTCTGTGGACGAGCAGTACTTC. Translated: CASSRRSQSVDEQYF.

V usage is TRBV10-1 and J usage is TRBJ1-1, with 11 nucleotides matching TRBD1. CDR3 length equals 14 residues. Germline values: CDR1 WNHNN, CDR2 SYGVQD (reference sequence). V shed 6 bases, J shed 11 bases, and the junction held 11 bases outside the gene matches. The CDR3 protein is CASRGSGQGAKAFF. The CDR3 DNA sequence: TGCGCCAGCAGGGGGAGCGGACAGGGGGCGAAGGCTTTCTTT.

The rearrangement joins TRBV19 to TRBJ1-5; TRBD1 might be the D (5 bases). The CDR3 extends over 14 amino acids. In germline, CDR1 is LNHDA, CDR2 SQIVND (reference sequence). The germline V and J ends were trimmed by 7 bases and 3 bases, with 13 bases remaining between them. The CDR3 protein is CASTFTGNNQPQHF. CDR3 DNA: TGTGCCAGTACCTTCACAGGAAACAATCAGCCCCAGCATTTT.